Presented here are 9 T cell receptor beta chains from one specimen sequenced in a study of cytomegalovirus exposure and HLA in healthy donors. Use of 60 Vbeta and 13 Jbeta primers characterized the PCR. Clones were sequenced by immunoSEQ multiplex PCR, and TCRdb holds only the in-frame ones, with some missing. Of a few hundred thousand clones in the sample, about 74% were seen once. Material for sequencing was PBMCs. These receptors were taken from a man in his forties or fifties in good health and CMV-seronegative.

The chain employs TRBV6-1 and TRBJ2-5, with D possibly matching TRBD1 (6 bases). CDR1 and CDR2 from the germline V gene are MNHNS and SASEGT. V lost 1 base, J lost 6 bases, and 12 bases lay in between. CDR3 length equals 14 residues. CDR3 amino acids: CASSEDRAVKTQYF. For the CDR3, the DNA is TGTGCCAGCAGTGAAGACAGGGCGGTAAAGACCCAGTACTTC.

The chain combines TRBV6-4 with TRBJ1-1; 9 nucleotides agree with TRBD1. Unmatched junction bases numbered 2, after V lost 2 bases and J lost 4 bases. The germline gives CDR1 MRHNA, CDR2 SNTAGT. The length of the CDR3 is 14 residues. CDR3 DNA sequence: TGTGCCAGCAGTGACGGGACAGGGATCACTGAAGCTTTCTTT. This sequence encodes CASSDGTGITEAFF.

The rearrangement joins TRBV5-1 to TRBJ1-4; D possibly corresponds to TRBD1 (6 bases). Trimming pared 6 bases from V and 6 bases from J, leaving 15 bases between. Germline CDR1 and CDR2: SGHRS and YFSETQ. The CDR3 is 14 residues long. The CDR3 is CASNHGTFDEKLFF. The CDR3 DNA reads TGCGCCAGCAATCACGGGACATTTGATGAAAAACTGTTTTTT. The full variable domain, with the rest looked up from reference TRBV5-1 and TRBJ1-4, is KAGVTQTPRYLIKTRGQQVTLSCSPISGHRSVSWYQQTPGQGLQFLFEYFSETQRNKGNFPGRFSGRQFSNSRSEMNVSTLELGDSALYLCASNHGTFDEKLFFGSGTQLSVL.

The CDR3: CASSGQGGEKLFF. DNA of the CDR3: TGTGCCAGCAGTGGACAGGGTGGAGAAAAACTGTTTTTT. V gene TRBV25-1 combines with J gene TRBJ1-4; 7 nucleotides align to TRBD1. Germline V gives CDR1 MGHDK, CDR2 SYGVNS. This CDR3 spans 13 amino acids. Unmatched junction bases numbered 4, after V lost 4 bases and J lost 8 bases.

Written as DNA, the CDR3 is TGCGCCAGCAGCTTGGCCAGCGGGGGGGTTAATGAGCAGTTCTTC. It specifies CASSLASGGVNEQFF. V is TRBV5-1 and J is TRBJ2-1; TRBD2 matches 10 bases. CDR3 length equals 15 residues. The germline CDR1 and CDR2 sequences are SGHRS and YFSETQ. The V gene end was trimmed by 0 bases and the J gene end by 7 bases; junction bases not matched to a gene: 4.

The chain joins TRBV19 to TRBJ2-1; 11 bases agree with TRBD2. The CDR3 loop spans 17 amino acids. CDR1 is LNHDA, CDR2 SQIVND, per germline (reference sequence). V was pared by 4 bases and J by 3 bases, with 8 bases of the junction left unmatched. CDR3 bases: TGTGCCAGTAGTAGGTCGATAGCGGGAGGGTACTACAATGAGCAGTTCTTC. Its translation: CASSRSIAGGYYNEQFF.

The CDR3 sequence is CASSLASGLGKNIQYF. CDR3 sequence (DNA): TGTGCCAGCAGCTTGGCCTCAGGGTTGGGCAAAAACATTCAGTACTTC. The chain has TRBV5-4 and TRBJ2-4; the D gene is possibly TRBD1 (5 bases). Trimming took 0 bases from V and 3 from J, leaving 13 bases between them. Germline V lookup: CDR1 SGHNT, CDR2 YYREEE (reference sequence). The CDR3 length is 16 residues.

The CDR3 sequence: CASTLLERSSGKQFF. The CDR3 DNA is TGTGCCAGCACCCTACTAGAACGGTCTTCCGGGAAGCAGTTCTTC. The V and J genes are TRBV2 and TRBJ2-1; a possible D gene is TRBD2 (5 bases). Trimming left V 7 bases short and J 11 bases short, with 24 bases between. Germline values: CDR1 SNHLY, CDR2 FYNNEI. The CDR3 contains 15 residues. Using reference TRBV2 and TRBJ2-1 for the parts outside the CDR3, the full variable domain is EPEVTQTPSHQVTQMGQEVILRCVPISNHLYFYWYRQILGQKVEFLVSFYNNEISEKSEIFDDQFSVERPDGSNFTLKIRSTKLEDSAMYFCASTLLERSSGKQFFGPGTRLTVL.

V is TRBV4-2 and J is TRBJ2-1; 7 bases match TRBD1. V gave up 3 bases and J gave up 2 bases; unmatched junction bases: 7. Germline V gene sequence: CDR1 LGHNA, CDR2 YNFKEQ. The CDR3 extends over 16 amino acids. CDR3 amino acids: CASSQTHRGAYNEQFF. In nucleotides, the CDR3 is TGTGCCAGCAGCCAGACGCACAGGGGCGCCTACAATGAGCAGTTCTTC.